A selection of T cell receptor beta chains follows, all from one sample in a study of T cell clusters in autoimmune cytopenias. TCRdb reprocessed the multiplex PCR reads and reports one entry per CDR3 protein, with no DNA. The sample holds around 9,500 distinct CDR3 sequences. The material sequenced was peripheral blood. The receptors shown here come from a human donor with an autoimmune cytopenia or autoimmune hepatitis (not recorded which). Both conserved end residues are part of each CDR3. A clone size is listed for some rows: how often the clone was seen (once, few, many), or a class if it is expanded.

CDR3aa: CASSSRTADTQYF
j_gene: TRBJ2-3
abundance: -
v_gene: TRBV5-1

CDR3aa: CASSLGLARDTQYF
j_gene: TRBJ2-3
abundance: medium-sized
v_gene: TRBV5-6

CDR3aa: CATSDFGQGAHTGELFF
j_gene: TRBJ2-2
abundance: -
v_gene: TRBV24-1

CDR3aa: CASSLGNGTGVQPQHF
j_gene: TRBJ1-5
abundance: -
v_gene: TRBV7-9

CDR3aa: CASSLDHLAVDTQYF
j_gene: TRBJ2-3
abundance: -
v_gene: TRBV7-2

CDR3aa: CSAPVQGEQPQHF
j_gene: TRBJ1-5
abundance: -
v_gene: TRBV20-1

CDR3aa: CASSGSLERWSPLHF
j_gene: TRBJ1-6
abundance: medium-sized
v_gene: TRBV6-6

CDR3aa: CAIRIGTSGNEQFF
j_gene: TRBJ2-1
abundance: -
v_gene: TRBV10-3

CDR3aa: CASSPLETGYGYTF
j_gene: TRBJ1-2
abundance: medium-sized
v_gene: TRBV18

CDR3aa: CASTPGTGVGYTF
j_gene: TRBJ1-2
abundance: -
v_gene: TRBV6-2/TRBV6-3

CDR3aa: CATSNPAGGPSNEQFF
j_gene: TRBJ2-1
abundance: -
v_gene: TRBV15

CDR3aa: CASSPGQASTDTQYF
j_gene: TRBJ2-3
abundance: medium-sized
v_gene: TRBV12-3/TRBV12-4